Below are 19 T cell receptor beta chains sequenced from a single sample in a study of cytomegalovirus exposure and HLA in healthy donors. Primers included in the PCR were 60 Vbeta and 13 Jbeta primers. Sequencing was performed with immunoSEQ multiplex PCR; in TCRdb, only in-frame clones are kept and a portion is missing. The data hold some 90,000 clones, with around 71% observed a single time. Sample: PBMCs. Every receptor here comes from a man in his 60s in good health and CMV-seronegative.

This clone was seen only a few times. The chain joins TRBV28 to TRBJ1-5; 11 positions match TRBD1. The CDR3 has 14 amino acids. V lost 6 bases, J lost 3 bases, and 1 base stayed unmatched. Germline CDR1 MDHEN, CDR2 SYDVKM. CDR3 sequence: CASRGQGANQPQHF. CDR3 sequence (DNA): TGTGCCAGCAGAGGACAGGGGGCCAATCAGCCCCAGCATTTT.

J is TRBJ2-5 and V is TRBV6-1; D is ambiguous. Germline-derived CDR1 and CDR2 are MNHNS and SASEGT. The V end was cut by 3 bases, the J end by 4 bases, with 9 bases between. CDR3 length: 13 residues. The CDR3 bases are TGTGCCAGCAGTGAGCGAGTAGCAGAGACCCAGTACTTC. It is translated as CASSERVAETQYF.

This chain's CDR3 is CASSPNPGAGGANVLTF. The CDR3 DNA reads TGTGCCAGCAGCCCGAACCCCGGGGCGGGGGGGGCCAACGTCCTGACTTTC. The chain carries TRBV7-2 and TRBJ2-6; TRBD2 might be the D (6 bases). V was clipped by 5 bases and J by 4 bases, with 18 bases between them. The germline V gene has CDR1 SGHTA and CDR2 FQGNSA. CDR3 length: 17 residues. The full variable domain, in which reference TRBV7-2 and TRBJ2-6 provide the parts outside the CDR3, is GAGVSQSPSNKVTEKGKDVELRCDPISGHTALYWYRQSLGQGLEFLIYFQGNSAPDKSGLPSDRFSAERTGGSVSTLTIQRTQQEDSAVYLCASSPNPGAGGANVLTFGAGSRLTVL.

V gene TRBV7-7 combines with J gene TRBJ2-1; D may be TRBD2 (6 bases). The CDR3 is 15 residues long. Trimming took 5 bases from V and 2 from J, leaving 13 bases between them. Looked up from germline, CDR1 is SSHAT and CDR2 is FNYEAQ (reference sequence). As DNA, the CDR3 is TGTGCCAGCAGCCCGATAGCGGACACCTACAATGAGCAGTTCTTC. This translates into CASSPIADTYNEQFF.

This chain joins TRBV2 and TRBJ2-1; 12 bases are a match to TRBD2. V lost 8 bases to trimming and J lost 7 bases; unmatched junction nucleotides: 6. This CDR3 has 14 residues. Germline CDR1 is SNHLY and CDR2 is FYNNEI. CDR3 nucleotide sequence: TGTGCCAGCCAGCTAGCGGGGGGGCAAAATGAGCAGTTCTTC. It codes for CASQLAGGQNEQFF.

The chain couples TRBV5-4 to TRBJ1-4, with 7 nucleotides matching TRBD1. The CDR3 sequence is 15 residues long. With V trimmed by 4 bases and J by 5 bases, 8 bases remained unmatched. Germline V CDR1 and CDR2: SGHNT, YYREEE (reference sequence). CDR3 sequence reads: CASSGNRGGNEKLFF. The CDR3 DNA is TGTGCCAGCAGCGGGAACAGGGGAGGCAATGAAAAACTGTTTTTT.

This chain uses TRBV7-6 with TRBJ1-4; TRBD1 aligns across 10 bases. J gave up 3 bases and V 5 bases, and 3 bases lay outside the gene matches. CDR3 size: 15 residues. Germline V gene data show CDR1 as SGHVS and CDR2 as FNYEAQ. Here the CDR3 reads CASSIGQGANEKLFF. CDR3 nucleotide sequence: TGTGCCAGCAGCATAGGACAGGGGGCTAATGAAAAACTGTTTTTT.

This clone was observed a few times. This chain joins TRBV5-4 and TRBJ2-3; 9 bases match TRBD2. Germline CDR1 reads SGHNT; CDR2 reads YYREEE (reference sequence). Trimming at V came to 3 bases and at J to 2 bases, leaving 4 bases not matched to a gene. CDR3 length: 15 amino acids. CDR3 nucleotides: TGTGCCAGCAGCTCGGGACTAGCTGACACAGATACGCAGTATTTT. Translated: CASSSGLADTDTQYF.

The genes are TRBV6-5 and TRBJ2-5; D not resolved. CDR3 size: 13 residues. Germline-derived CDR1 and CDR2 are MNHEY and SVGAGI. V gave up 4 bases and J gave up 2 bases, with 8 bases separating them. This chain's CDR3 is CASSFGNQETQYF. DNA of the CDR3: TGTGCCAGCAGTTTTGGCAATCAAGAGACCCAGTACTTC.

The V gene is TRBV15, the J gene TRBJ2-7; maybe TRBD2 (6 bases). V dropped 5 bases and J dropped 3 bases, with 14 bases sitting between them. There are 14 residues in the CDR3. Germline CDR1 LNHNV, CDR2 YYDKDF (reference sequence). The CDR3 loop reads CATSGDSGNYEQYF. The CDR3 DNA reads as TGTGCCACCAGCGGGGACTCTGGCAACTACGAGCAGTACTTC.

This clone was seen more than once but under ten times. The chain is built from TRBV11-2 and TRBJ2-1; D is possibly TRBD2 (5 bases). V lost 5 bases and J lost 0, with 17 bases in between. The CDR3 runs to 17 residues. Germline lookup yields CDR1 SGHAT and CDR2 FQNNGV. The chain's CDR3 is CASSPRRVRGSYNEQFF. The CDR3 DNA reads TGTGCCAGCAGCCCCCGGCGGGTCAGAGGCTCCTACAATGAGCAGTTCTTC.

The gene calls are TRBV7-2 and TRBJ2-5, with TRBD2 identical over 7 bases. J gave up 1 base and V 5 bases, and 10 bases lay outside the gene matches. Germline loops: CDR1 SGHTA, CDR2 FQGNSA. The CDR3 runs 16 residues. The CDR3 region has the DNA TGTGCCAGCAGCCACGTTTCAGCGGGGACCCAAGAGACCCAGTACTTC. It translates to CASSHVSAGTQETQYF.

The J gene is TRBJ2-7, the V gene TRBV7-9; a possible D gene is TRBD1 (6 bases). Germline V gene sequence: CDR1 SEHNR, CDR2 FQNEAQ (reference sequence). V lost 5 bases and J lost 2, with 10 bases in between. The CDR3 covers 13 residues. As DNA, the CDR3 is TGTGCCAGCAGCACGCGACAGGCCTACGAGCAGTACTTC. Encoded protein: CASSTRQAYEQYF.

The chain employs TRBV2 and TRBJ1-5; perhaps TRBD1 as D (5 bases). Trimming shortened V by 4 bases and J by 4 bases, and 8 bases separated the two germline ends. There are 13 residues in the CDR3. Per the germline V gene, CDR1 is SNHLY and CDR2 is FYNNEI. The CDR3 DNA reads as TGTGCCAGCAGTGGGGGACTAAATCAGCCCCAGCATTTT. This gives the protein CASSGGLNQPQHF.

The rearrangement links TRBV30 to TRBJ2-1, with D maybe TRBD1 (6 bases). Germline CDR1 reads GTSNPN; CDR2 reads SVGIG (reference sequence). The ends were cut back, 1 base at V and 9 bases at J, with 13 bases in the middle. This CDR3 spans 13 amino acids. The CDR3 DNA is TGTGCCTGGAGTGGAACTGTACAGGGTGAGCAGTTCTTC. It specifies CAWSGTVQGEQFF.

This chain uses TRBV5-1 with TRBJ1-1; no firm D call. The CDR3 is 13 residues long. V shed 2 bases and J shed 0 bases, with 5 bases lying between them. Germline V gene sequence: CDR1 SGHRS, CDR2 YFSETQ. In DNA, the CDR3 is TGCGCCAGCAGCTTCAGTATGAACACTGAAGCTTTCTTT. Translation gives CASSFSMNTEAFF.

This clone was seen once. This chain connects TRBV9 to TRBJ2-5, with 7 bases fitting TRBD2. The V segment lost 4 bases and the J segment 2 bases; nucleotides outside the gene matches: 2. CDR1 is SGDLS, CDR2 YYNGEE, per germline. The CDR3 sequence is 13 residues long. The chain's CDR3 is CASSLSGQETQYF. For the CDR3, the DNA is TGTGCCAGCAGCCTTAGCGGGCAAGAGACCCAGTACTTC.

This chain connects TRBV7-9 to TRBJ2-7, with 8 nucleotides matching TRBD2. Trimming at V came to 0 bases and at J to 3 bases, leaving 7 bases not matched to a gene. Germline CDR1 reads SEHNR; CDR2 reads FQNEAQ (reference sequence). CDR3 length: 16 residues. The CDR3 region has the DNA TGTGCCAGCAGCTTAGCCCTACTAGCGGTGCACTACGAGCAGTACTTC. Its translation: CASSLALLAVHYEQYF.

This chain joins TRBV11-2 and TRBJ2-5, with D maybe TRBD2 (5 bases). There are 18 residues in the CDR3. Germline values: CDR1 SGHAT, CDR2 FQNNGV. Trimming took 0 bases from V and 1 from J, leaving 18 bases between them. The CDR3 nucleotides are TGTGCCAGCAGCTTAGACCCTTTCCCGGCCGCGGGCCAAGAGACCCAGTACTTC. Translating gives CASSLDPFPAAGQETQYF.